Following are 21 T cell receptor beta chains from one sample sequenced in a study of blood T cell repertoires in COVID-19. Data came from immunoSEQ multiplex PCR; TCRdb stores just in-frame clones and leaves some out. The table records roughly 140,000 clones, roughly 90% of them present only once. The material sequenced was PBMCs or T cells enriched from blood (not recorded which). Source of these receptors: a woman in her twenties or thirties with acute COVID-19.

V gene TRBV7-2 combines with J gene TRBJ2-7; D gene uncertain. The CDR3 length is 13 residues. Trimming removed 6 bases at V and 6 bases at J, with 15 bases between. The germline V gene encodes CDR1 SGHTA and CDR2 FQGNSA. In nucleotides, the CDR3 is TGTGCCAGCAGTTCGGTCCGCAGGCGCGAGCAGTACTTC. This gives the protein CASSSVRRREQYF.

The chain uses TRBV25-1 and TRBJ1-5, with D possibly TRBD1 on 6 matching bases. The CDR3 has 12 residues. Germline assignment: CDR1 MGHDK and CDR2 SYGVNS. Deletions cut 6 bases from V and 7 bases from J, with 10 bases between. The CDR3 spells CASSWGGQPQHF. DNA for the CDR3: TGTGCCAGCAGCTGGGGGGGCCAGCCCCAGCATTTT.

The V gene is TRBV7-9, the J gene TRBJ2-3; 9 bases line up with TRBD1. Germline V lookup: CDR1 SEHNR, CDR2 FQNEAQ (reference sequence). CDR3 length equals 15 residues. The junction had 7 bases not matched to a gene; V was cut back by 4 bases and J by 5 bases. Here the CDR3 DNA reads TGTGCCAGCAGCTCGGGACAGGGTGTGGGAGATACGCAGTATTTT. Translating gives CASSSGQGVGDTQYF.

This clone occurred once. The genes are TRBV27 and TRBJ2-7, with 8 bases that match TRBD2. Germline V lookup: CDR1 MNHEY, CDR2 SMNVEV (reference sequence). This CDR3 has 16 amino acids. V dropped 0 bases and J dropped 1; count of bases not matched to a gene: 5. CDR3 loop: CASSLSSGSGSYEQYF. CDR3 nucleotides: TGTGCCAGCAGTTTATCGAGCGGGAGTGGGTCCTACGAGCAGTACTTC.

The rearrangement uses TRBV29-1 and TRBJ2-7; the match to TRBD2 covers 7 bases. The CDR3 spans 13 residues. Germline V gene data show CDR1 as SQVTM and CDR2 as ANQGSEA. V gave up 6 bases and J gave up 5 bases; unmatched junction bases: 10. The CDR3 DNA sequence: TGCAGCGTGGGACGCGGGAGTTTCAACGAGCAGTACTTC. Residues: CSVGRGSFNEQYF.

The J gene is TRBJ1-6, the V gene TRBV11-2; tentatively, D is TRBD1 (5 bases). The CDR3 is made up of 15 amino acids. Trimming stripped 5 bases from V and 8 bases from J, with 16 bases between. CDR1 is SGHAT, CDR2 FQNNGV, per germline. The DNA for the CDR3 is TGTGCCAGCAGCCTCCAGGGCCTTGGGGATTCACCCCTCCACTTT. Its protein is CASSLQGLGDSPLHF.

CDR3 bases: TGTGCCAGCAGTTTATTTGGGTGGGAGGCGGGAGGGGTGAACAATGAGCAGTTCTTC. It translates to CASSLFGWEAGGVNNEQFF. The chain has TRBV28 and TRBJ2-1; 9 nucleotides match TRBD2. The CDR3 is made up of 19 amino acids. The V gene's germline CDR1 is MDHEN and CDR2 SYDVKM. Unmatched junction bases numbered 15, after V lost 1 base and J lost 5 bases.

The chain links TRBV9 to TRBJ1-5; D might be TRBD1 (5 bases). The CDR3 runs 14 residues. Deletions cut 0 bases from V and 6 bases from J, with 10 bases between. Germline lookup yields CDR1 SGDLS and CDR2 YYNGEE. CDR3 residues: CASSVGGDSQPQHF. The CDR3 DNA sequence: TGTGCCAGCAGCGTAGGGGGGGATAGTCAGCCCCAGCATTTT.

V and J are TRBV28 and TRBJ1-2, with 7 bases that match TRBD1. V trimming: 4 bases; J trimming: 4 bases; junction bases outside the gene matches: 12. The CDR3 is 16 residues long. Per the germline V gene, CDR1 is MDHEN and CDR2 is SYDVKM. DNA of the CDR3: TGTGCCAGCAGTTCCCGGGCGTCGACAGGGAGCTATGGCTACACCTTC. It codes for CASSSRASTGSYGYTF.

Comment on this clone: A clone one base away is much larger, so this may be a read error. CDR3 residues: CASSQFTGTMGGYTF. CDR3 in DNA: TGTGCCAGCAGCCAATTTACAGGGACCATGGGTGGCTACACCTTC. The chain carries TRBV3-1 (or the pseudogene TRBV3-2) and TRBJ1-2; weak D call: TRBD1 (6 bases). With 2 bases removed from V and 7 bases from J, the gap between germline ends came to 17 bases. This CDR3 contains 15 residues. Germline loops: CDR1 LGHDT, CDR2 YNNKEL (reference sequence).

This chain's CDR3 is CATQPGLGTGELFF. Here the CDR3 DNA reads TGTGCCACCCAACCGGGACTAGGGACCGGGGAGCTGTTTTTT. This chain uses TRBV24-1 with TRBJ2-2; TRBD2 agrees at 8 bases. Germline CDR1 is KGHDR and CDR2 is SFDVKD. The V gene end was trimmed by 9 bases and the J gene end by 5 bases; junction bases not matched to a gene: 7. The CDR3 is made up of 14 amino acids.

The J gene is TRBJ1-1, the V gene TRBV28; TRBD1 matches 9 bases. Losses at the gene ends were 6 bases for V and 6 bases for J; bases not matched to a gene: 8. This CDR3 has 14 amino acids. The V gene's germline CDR1 is MDHEN and CDR2 SYDVKM. CDR3 sequence reads: CASSGTGRGPEAFF. The CDR3 DNA is TGTGCCAGCAGCGGGACAGGGAGGGGTCCTGAAGCTTTCTTT.

J is TRBJ2-7 and V is TRBV7-8, with 7 positions matching TRBD2. This CDR3 contains 15 residues. V was pared by 1 base and J by 3 bases, with 6 bases of the junction left unmatched. Looked up from germline, CDR1 is SGHVS and CDR2 is FQNEAQ. CDR3 sequence: CASSLEGGSIYEQYF. The CDR3 DNA is TGTGCCAGCAGCTTAGAAGGCGGGAGTATCTACGAGCAGTACTTC.

The V and J genes are TRBV9 and TRBJ2-3; no clear D gene. The CDR3 sequence is 14 residues long. The germline V gene has CDR1 SGDLS and CDR2 YYNGEE. Trimming left V 2 bases short and J 0 bases short, with 7 bases between. CDR3 coding DNA: TGTGCCAGCAGCGTCGACTCTAGCACAGATACGCAGTATTTT. It specifies CASSVDSSTDTQYF.

In its sample, this clone was seen once. CDR3 in DNA: TGTGCCAGTAGTATGCGAAGCGGGAGTAGGAAGGGCCTCAGCGAGCAGTACTTC. It encodes CASSMRSGSRKGLSEQYF. V is TRBV19 and J is TRBJ2-7, with 8 bases matching TRBD2. CDR3 size: 18 residues. Germline CDR1 reads LNHDA; CDR2 reads SQIVND (reference sequence). V shed 3 bases, J shed 6 bases, and the junction held 19 bases outside the gene matches.

The chain recombines TRBV7-2 with TRBJ1-1; no reliable D call. V shed 3 bases and J shed 5 bases, with 16 bases lying between them. CDR3 length: 15 residues. CDR1 SGHTA and CDR2 FQGNSA come from the germline V gene. The CDR3 DNA follows: TGTGCCAGCAGCTTCGGCGTCGCGGGGAGGACTGAAGCTTTCTTT. Translating it yields CASSFGVAGRTEAFF.

The V call is TRBV27, the J call TRBJ2-1; 9 positions match TRBD2. After removal of 3 bases from V and 5 bases from J, the junction contained 14 bases not matched to a gene. CDR1 is MNHEY and CDR2 is SMNVEV in the germline V gene (reference sequence). This CDR3 spans 18 amino acids. In DNA, the CDR3 is TGTGCCAGCAGTTTTTTGGGTATTGGGGCGGGAGGGCACAATGAGCAGTTCTTC. Its protein is CASSFLGIGAGGHNEQFF.

The chain is built from TRBV30 and TRBJ2-5; the D gene is possibly TRBD1 (5 bases). Germline V CDR1 and CDR2: GTSNPN, SVGIG (reference sequence). V was clipped by 2 bases and J by 2 bases, with 12 bases between them. The CDR3 covers 14 residues. The CDR3 sequence: CAWSQGFMQETQYF. The CDR3 DNA follows: TGTGCCTGGAGTCAGGGATTCATGCAAGAGACCCAGTACTTC.

The J gene is TRBJ1-2, the V gene TRBV3-1 (or the pseudogene TRBV3-2); 7 bases are shared with TRBD1. This CDR3 is built from 15 residues. V lost 4 bases to trimming and J lost 2 bases; unmatched junction nucleotides: 7. Germline V gene data show CDR1 as LGHDT and CDR2 as YNNKEL (reference sequence). CDR3 region: CASSLGTALNYGYTF. The CDR3 DNA is TGTGCCAGCAGCCTAGGGACAGCTCTCAACTATGGCTACACCTTC.

The V and J genes are TRBV29-1 and TRBJ1-1, with 8 nucleotides matching TRBD1. The germline V gene encodes CDR1 SQVTM and CDR2 ANQGSEA. V lost 4 bases, J lost 4 bases, and 11 bases stayed unmatched. CDR3 size: 15 residues. CDR3 loop: CSVGRQGAGGTEAFF. In DNA form, the CDR3 reads TGCAGCGTTGGGAGGCAGGGGGCTGGGGGCACTGAAGCTTTCTTT.

This chain connects TRBV28 to TRBJ1-1, with 7 bases aligning to TRBD1. This CDR3 is built from 16 residues. J was trimmed by 1 base and V by 2 bases; bases with no gene match: 7. CDR1 MDHEN and CDR2 SYDVKM come from the germline V gene. CDR3 residues: CASSLPDRVPNTEAFF. CDR3 bases: TGTGCCAGCAGTTTACCTGACAGGGTCCCGAACACTGAAGCTTTCTTT.